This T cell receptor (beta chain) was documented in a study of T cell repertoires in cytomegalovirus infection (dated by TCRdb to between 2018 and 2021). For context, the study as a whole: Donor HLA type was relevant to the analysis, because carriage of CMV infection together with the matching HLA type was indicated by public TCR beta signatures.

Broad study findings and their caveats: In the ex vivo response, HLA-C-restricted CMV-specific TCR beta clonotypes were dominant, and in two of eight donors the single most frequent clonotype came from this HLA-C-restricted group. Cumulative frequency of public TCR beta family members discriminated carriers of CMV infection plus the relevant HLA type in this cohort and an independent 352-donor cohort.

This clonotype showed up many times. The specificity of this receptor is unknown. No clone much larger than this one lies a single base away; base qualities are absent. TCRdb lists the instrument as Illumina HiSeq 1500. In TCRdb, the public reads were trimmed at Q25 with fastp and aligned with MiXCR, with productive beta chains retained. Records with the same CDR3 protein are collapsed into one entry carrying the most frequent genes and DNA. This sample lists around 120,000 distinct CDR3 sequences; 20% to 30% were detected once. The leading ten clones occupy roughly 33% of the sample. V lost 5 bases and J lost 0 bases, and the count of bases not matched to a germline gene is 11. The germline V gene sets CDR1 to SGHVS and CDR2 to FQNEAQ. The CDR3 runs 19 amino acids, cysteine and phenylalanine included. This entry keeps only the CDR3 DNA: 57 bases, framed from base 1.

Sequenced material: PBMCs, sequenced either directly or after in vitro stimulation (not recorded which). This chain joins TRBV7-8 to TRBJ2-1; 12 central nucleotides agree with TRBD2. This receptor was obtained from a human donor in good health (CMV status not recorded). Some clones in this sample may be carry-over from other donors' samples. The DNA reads TGTGCCAGCAGCGATATGACTAGCGGGAGTTCACGCTCCTACAATGAGCAGTTCTTC. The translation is CASSDMTSGSSRSYNEQFF.